The clone carrying this TCR beta chain has just a few counts. Its antigen remains unknown. The sample is drawn from a study of response to subunit inactivated influenza vaccine. TCRdb called the RT-PCR reads again in MiXCR, with one record for every CDR3 protein. This table holds a few hundred thousand distinct CDR3 sequences, just over 20% found once. There are 15 residues in the CDR3. V dropped 1 base and J dropped 3; count of bases not matched to a gene: 6. Germline-derived CDR1 and CDR2 are MNHEY and SVGEGT. General observations from the study: T cells newly recruited by each seasonal influenza vaccination are few, the authors suggested.

The sequencing used PBMCs from blood, collected less than 22 months after vaccination. The receptor was derived from a man in his fifties or sixties who received an inactivated influenza vaccine. The chain recombines TRBV6-2 or TRBV6-3 with TRBJ2-7, with 7 bases aligning to TRBD1. The CDR3 loop reads CASSYLTGNLYEQYF. The DNA for the CDR3 is TGTGCCAGCAGTTACTTGACAGGGAACCTCTACGAGCAGTACTTC.